This T cell receptor beta chain came from a study of a mutant IDH1 vaccine in newly diagnosed glioma. Study information: Mean patient age was around 40 years; roughly 62% were male and roughly 38% female. Most had both radiotherapy and temozolomide beforehand; others had only one.

Assay used: immunoSEQ multiplex PCR; TCRdb lists only in-frame clones, some missing. The data contain 98,000 or so clones, about 90% of them singletons. Time point described: baseline, week 1 (first vaccination visit). Treatment meaning: pre-vaccination baseline after standard-of-care therapy. Astrocytomas that were new, WHO grade 3 or 4, IDH1-mutant and ATRX-lost were present in the donors. From germline, CDR1 is MDHEN and CDR2 SYDVKM. V lost 7 bases and J 6 bases, leaving 22 bases between the germline ends. This CDR3 is 16 amino acids long. The clonotype comes from a woman between 50 and 59 years old with glioma. Source: PBMCs, taken from a glioma patient treated with radiotherapy, temozolomide or both. The chain links TRBV28 to TRBJ2-1, with D maybe TRBD2 (5 bases). The CDR3 region has the DNA TGTGCCAGCAACGGGGTTTCGACTGCCCTTCGCAATGAGCAGTTCTTC. It specifies CASNGVSTALRNEQFF.